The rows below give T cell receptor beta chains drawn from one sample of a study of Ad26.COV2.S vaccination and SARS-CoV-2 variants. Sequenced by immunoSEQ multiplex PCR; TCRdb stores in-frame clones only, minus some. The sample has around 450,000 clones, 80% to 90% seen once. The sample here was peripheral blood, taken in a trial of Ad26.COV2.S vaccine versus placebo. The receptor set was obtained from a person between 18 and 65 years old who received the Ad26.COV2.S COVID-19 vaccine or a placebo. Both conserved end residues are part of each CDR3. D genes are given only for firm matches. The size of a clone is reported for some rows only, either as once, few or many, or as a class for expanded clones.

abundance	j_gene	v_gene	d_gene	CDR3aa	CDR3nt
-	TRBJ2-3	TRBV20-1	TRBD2	CSAERERAQYF	TGCAGTGCTGAGCGGGAGAGGGCGCAGTATTTT
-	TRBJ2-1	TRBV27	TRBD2	CASRGAGGTYNEQFF	TGTGCCAGCAGGGGAGCGGGGGGTACCTACAATGAGCAGTTCTTC
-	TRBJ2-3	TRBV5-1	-	CASRAPAGSTDTQYF	TGCGCCAGCAGGGCCCCGGCGGGAAGCACAGATACGCAGTATTTT
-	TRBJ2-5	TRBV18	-	CASSTQGSAETQYF	TGTGCCAGCTCAACACAGGGTTCTGCAGAGACCCAGTACTTC
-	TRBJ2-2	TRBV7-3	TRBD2	CASSARTSGVGELFF	TGTGCCAGCAGCGCCAGGACTAGCGGGGTTGGGGAGCTGTTTTTT
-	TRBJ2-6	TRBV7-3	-	CASSGDSGANVLTF	TGTGCCAGCAGCGGCGACTCTGGGGCCAACGTCCTGACTTTC
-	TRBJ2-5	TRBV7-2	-	CASRNQETQYF	TGTGCCAGCAGAAACCAAGAGACCCAGTACTTC
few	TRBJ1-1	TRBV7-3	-	CASSLGSITEAFF	TGTGCCAGCAGCTTAGGGTCTATCACTGAAGCTTTCTTT
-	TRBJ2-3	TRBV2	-	CASRDFSAGYTDTQYF	TGTGCCAGCAGGGACTTCTCGGCGGGGTACACAGATACGCAGTATTTT
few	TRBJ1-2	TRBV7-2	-	CASSLGQPSYTF	TGTGCCAGCAGCTTAGGGCAGCCCAGCTACACCTTC
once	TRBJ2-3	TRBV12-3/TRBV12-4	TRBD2	CASSRTRKDTQYF	TGTGCCAGCAGCCGGACTAGAAAAGATACGCAGTATTTT
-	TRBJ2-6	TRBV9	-	CASSGTGPSGANVLTF	TGTGCCAGCAGCGGAACAGGTCCCTCTGGGGCCAACGTCCTGACTTTC
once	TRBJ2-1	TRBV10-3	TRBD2	CAISESAGARNEQFF	TGTGCCATCAGTGAATCAGCGGGGGCCAGGAATGAGCAGTTCTTC
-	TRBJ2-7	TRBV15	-	CATSREPPPYEQYF	TGTGCCACCAGCAGAGAGCCCCCTCCCTACGAGCAGTACTTC
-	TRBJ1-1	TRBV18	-	CASSPLPDGTTEAFF	TGTGCCAGCTCACCACTCCCGGACGGTACCACTGAAGCTTTCTTT
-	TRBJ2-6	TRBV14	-	CASSQVSASALIGANVLTF	TGTGCCAGCAGCCAAGTAAGCGCTTCTGCCCTGATCGGGGCCAACGTCCTGACTTTC
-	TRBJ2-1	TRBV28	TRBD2	CASRIIGLADNEQFF	TGTGCCAGCAGGATTATAGGACTAGCGGACAATGAGCAGTTCTTC
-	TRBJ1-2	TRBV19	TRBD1	CASSYSGQAFYGYTF	TGTGCCAGTAGCTACTCGGGACAGGCCTTCTATGGCTACACCTTC
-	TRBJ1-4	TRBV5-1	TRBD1	CASSFTGEGEKLFF	TGCGCCAGCAGCTTCACAGGGGAAGGCGAAAAACTGTTTTTT
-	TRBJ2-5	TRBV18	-	CASSPRLAQGETQYF	TGTGCCAGCTCACCTAGACTAGCCCAGGGGGAGACCCAGTACTTC
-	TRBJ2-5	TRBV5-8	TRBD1	CASSPGQGVVETQYF	TGTGCCAGCAGCCCCGGACAGGGTGTAGTAGAGACCCAGTACTTC
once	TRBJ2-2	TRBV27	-	CASRGTANANTGELFF	TGTGCCAGCAGAGGAACAGCTAACGCGAACACCGGGGAGCTGTTTTTT
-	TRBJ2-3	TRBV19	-	CASRTTTDTQYF	TGTGCCAGTAGAACGACGACAGATACGCAGTATTTT
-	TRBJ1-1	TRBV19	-	CASLRSSSHTEAFF	TGTGCCAGTCTTCGGTCCTCGAGTCACACTGAAGCTTTCTTT
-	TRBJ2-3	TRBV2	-	CASSPRGLSTDTQYF	TGTGCCAGCAGCCCTAGGGGACTGTCCACAGATACGCAGTATTTT
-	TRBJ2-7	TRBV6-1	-	CASSEWMDGRPYEQYF	TGTGCCAGCAGTGAATGGATGGACGGGCGGCCCTACGAGCAGTACTTC
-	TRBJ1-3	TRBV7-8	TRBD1	CASSLYTGTDRNTIYF	TGTGCCAGCAGCTTATATACCGGGACAGACAGAAACACCATATATTTT
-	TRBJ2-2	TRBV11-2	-	CASSLRRASKGTGELFF	TGTGCCAGCAGCTTGAGACGGGCCTCAAAGGGGACCGGGGAGCTGTTTTTT
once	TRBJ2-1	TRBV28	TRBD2	CASSFSGGSVYNEQFF	TGTGCCAGCAGTTTTTCTGGCGGGAGCGTGTACAATGAGCAGTTCTTC
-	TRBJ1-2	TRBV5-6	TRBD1	CASSGGQGATGYTF	TGTGCCAGCAGCGGAGGACAGGGGGCGACGGGCTACACCTTC